These 3 T cell receptor beta chains were sequenced from one sample in a study of regulatory T cells in long-lasting Graves disease. The time point here: persistent/refractory GD, antithyroid drugs over 5 years with positive TRAb. PBMCs provided the RNA from which the TCR library was made. Arm-PCR of CDR3 regions and iRepertoire HTBI primers were used to build TCR beta libraries. TCRdb itself ran the multiplex PCR reads through MiXCR, one entry per CDR3 protein. The repertoire includes around 400,000 distinct CDR3 sequences, over 20% of them detected once, and roughly an eighth sits in the top ten. Sample: peripheral blood mononuclear cells (PBMCs), taken when the disease was refractory, from a patient treated with antithyroid drugs. Receptor source: a female donor with Graves disease.

This clonotype was picked up many times. V is TRBV28 and J is TRBJ1-2, with D uncertain. Germline-derived CDR1 and CDR2 are MDHEN and SYDVKM. V dropped 1 base and J dropped 7 bases, with 19 bases sitting between them. The CDR3 runs to 16 residues. The CDR3 sequence: CASSLYNAVFGSGYTF. The CDR3 DNA sequence: TGTGCCAGCAGTTTATACAATGCGGTATTTGGTTCTGGCTACACCTTC.

This clonotype was seen repeatedly, ten times or more. The chain recombines TRBV2 with TRBJ1-5, with 7 bases that match TRBD1. The CDR3 length is 18 residues. The V gene end was trimmed by 0 bases and the J gene end by 0 bases; junction bases not matched to a gene: 8. Per germline, CDR1 SNHLY and CDR2 FYNNEI. CDR3: CASSEAYRGTASNQPQHF. In DNA form, the CDR3 reads TGTGCCAGCAGTGAAGCCTATCGGGGGACAGCTAGCAATCAGCCCCAGCATTTT.

This clonotype has a count of ten or more. In nucleotides, the CDR3 is TGCGCCAGCAGTTTCAGTTTCGGGTACGAGCAGTACTTC. Encoded protein: CASSFSFGYEQYF. This chain uses TRBV10-1 with TRBJ2-7, with D hard to call. Germline CDR1 is WNHNN and CDR2 is SYGVQD (reference sequence). The CDR3 contains 13 residues. The germline V and J ends were trimmed by 5 bases and 4 bases, with 12 bases remaining between them.